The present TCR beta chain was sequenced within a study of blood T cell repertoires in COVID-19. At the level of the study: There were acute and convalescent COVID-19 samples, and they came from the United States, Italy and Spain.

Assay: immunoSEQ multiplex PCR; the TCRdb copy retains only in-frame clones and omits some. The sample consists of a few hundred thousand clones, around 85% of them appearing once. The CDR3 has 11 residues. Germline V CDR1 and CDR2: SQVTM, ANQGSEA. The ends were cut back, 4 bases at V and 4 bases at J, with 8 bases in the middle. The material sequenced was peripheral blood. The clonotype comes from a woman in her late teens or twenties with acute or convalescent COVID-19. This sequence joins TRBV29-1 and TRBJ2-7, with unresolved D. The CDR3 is CSVANGYEQYF. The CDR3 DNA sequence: TGCAGCGTTGCTAACGGGTACGAGCAGTACTTC.